This TCR beta chain derives from a study of blood T cell repertoires in COVID-19. Overall study context: From T cells, B-cell-depleted T cells, or PBMCs came the material, which was cDNA or gDNA.

The assay was immunoSEQ multiplex PCR, and TCRdb's table has in-frame clones only and misses some. The sample consists of 40,000 to 45,000 clones, about 89% of them appearing once. Input material: peripheral blood. The sequence derives from a man aged 50 to 59 with active COVID-19.

The CDR3 is CASSRRALSSYNEQFF. The CDR3 bases are TGTGCCAGCAGCAGGCGGGCGTTAAGCTCCTACAATGAGCAGTTCTTC. The rearrangement joins TRBV5-4 to TRBJ2-1; tentative D call: TRBD2 (5 bases). The germline gives CDR1 SGHNT, CDR2 YYREEE (reference sequence). This CDR3 has 16 residues. Trimming removed 4 bases at V and 0 bases at J, with 14 bases between.